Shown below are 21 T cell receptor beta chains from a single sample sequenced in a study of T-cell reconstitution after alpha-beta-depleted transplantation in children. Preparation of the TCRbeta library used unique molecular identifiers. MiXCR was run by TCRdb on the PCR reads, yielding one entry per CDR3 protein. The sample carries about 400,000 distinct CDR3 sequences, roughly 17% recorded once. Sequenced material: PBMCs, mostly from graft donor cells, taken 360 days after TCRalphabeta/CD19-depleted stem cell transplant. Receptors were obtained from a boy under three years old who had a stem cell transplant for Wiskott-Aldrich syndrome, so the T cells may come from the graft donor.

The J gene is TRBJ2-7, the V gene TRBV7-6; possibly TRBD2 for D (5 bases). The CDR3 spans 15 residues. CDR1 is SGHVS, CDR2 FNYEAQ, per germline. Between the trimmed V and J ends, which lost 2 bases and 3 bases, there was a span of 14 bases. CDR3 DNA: TGTGCCAGCAGCTTAACCTCCGGGAACCTCTACGAGCAGTACTTC. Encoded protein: CASSLTSGNLYEQYF.

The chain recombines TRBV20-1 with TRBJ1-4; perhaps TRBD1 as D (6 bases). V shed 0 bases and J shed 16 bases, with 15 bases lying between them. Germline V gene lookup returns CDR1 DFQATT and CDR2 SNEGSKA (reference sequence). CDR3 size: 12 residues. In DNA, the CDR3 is TGCAGTGCTAGAGATCTGAGGGGGGGGCCGTTTTTT. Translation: CSARDLRGGPFF.

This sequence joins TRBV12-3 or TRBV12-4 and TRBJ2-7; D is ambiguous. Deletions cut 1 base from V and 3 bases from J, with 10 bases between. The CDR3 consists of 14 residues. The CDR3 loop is CASSLDGPSYEQYF. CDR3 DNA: TGTGCCAGCAGTTTAGATGGCCCCAGCTACGAGCAGTACTTC.

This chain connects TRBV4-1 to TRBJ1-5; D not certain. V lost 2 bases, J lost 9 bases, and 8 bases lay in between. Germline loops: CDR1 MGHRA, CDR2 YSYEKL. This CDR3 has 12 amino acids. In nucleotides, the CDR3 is TGCGCCAGCAGCCAACCTTTGGGGCCCCAGCATTTT. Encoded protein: CASSQPLGPQHF.

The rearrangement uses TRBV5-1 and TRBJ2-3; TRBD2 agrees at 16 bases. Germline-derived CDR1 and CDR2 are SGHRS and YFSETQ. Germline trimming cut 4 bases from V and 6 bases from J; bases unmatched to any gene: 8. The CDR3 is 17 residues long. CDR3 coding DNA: TGCGCCAGCAGCCTGAGGGGACTAGCGGGGGGGACCGATACGCAGTATTTT. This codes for CASSLRGLAGGTDTQYF.

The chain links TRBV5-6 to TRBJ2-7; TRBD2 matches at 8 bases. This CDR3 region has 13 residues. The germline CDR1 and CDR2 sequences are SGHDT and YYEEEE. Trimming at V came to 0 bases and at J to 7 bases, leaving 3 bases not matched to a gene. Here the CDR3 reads CASSLGLASEQYF. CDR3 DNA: TGTGCCAGCAGCTTGGGACTAGCGAGTGAGCAGTACTTC.

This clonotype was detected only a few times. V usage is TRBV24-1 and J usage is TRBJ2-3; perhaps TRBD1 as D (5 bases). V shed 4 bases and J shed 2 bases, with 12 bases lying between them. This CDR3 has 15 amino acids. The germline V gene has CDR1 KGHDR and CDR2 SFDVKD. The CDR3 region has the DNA TGTGCCACCAGTGACCTTTCAGGGTCCACAGATACGCAGTATTTT. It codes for CATSDLSGSTDTQYF.

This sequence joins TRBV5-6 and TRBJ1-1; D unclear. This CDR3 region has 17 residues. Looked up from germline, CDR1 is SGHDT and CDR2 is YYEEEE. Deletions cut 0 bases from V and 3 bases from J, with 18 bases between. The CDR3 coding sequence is TGTGCCAGCAGCTTGGCCGGTAAGGCGGCACGGGACACTGAAGCTTTCTTT. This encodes CASSLAGKAARDTEAFF.

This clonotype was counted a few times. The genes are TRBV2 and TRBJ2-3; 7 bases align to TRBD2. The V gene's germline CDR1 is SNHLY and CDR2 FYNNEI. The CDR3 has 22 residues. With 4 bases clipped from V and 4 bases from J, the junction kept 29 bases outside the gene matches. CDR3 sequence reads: CASSGVPTGFTLGGSVPDTQYF. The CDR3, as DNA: TGTGCCAGCAGTGGGGTCCCAACAGGATTTACGTTGGGCGGGAGTGTCCCAGATACGCAGTATTTT.

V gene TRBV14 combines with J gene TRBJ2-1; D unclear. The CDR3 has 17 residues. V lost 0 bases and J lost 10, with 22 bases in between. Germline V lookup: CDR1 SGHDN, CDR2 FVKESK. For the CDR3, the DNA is TGTGCCAGCAGCCAAGATGTGGCCAGAGGCACACAAGGGGAGCAGTTCTTC. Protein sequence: CASSQDVARGTQGEQFF.

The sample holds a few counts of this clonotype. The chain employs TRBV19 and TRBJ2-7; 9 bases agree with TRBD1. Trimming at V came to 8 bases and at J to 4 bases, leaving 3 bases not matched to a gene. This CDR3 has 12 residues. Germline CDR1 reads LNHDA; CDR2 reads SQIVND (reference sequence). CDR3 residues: CASGTGWYEQYF. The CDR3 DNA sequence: TGTGCCAGTGGGACAGGGTGGTACGAGCAGTACTTC.

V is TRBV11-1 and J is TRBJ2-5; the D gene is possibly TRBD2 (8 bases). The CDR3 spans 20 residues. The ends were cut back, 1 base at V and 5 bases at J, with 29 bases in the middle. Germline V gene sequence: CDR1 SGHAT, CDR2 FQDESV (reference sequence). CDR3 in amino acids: CASSLGRGGTAPTSTETQYF. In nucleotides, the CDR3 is TGTGCCAGCAGCTTAGGACGGGGGGGGACAGCCCCTACTAGCACGGAGACCCAGTACTTC.

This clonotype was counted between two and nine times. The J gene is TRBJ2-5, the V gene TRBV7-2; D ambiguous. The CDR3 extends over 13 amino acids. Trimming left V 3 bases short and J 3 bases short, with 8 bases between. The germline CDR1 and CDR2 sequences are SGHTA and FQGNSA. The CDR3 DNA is TGTGCCAGCAGCTTTACCAGAGAAGAGACCCAGTACTTC. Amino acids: CASSFTREETQYF.

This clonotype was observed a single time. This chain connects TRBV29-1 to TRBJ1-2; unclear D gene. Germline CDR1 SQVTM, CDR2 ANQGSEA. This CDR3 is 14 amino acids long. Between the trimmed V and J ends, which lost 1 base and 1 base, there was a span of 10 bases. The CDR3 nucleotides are TGCAGCGTTGAAGGGTTGGCGGATAACTATGGCTACACCTTC. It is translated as CSVEGLADNYGYTF.

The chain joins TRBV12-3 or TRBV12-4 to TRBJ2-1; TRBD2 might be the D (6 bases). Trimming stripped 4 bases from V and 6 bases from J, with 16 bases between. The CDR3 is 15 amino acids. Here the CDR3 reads CASSYLRKGGNEQFF. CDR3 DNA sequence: TGTGCCAGCAGTTACTTGAGAAAGGGAGGCAATGAGCAGTTCTTC.

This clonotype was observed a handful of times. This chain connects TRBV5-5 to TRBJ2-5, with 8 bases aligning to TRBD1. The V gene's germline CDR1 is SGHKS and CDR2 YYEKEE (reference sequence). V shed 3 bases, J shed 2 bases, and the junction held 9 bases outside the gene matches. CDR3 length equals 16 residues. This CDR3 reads CASSSGQGPSQETQYF. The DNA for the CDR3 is TGTGCCAGCAGCTCCGGACAGGGTCCATCTCAAGAGACCCAGTACTTC.

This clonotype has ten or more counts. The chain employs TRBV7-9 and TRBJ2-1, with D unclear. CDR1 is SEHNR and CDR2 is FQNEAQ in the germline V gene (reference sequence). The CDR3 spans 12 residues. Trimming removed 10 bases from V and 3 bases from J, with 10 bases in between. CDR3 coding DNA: TGTGCCACGGTAGGGATCTACAATGAGCAGTTCTTC. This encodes CATVGIYNEQFF. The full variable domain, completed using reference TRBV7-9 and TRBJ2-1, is DTGVSQNPRHKITKRGQNVTFRCDPISEHNRLYWYRQTLGQGPEFLTYFQNEAQLEKSRLLSDRFSAERPKGSFSTLEIQRTEQGDSAMYLCATVGIYNEQFFGPGTRLTVL.

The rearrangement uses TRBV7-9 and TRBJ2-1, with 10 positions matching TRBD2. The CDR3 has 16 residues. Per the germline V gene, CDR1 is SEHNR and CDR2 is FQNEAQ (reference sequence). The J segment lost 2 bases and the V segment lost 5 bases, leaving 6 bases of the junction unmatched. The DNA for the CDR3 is TGTGCCAGCAGCCCTAGCGGGAGTCACGCCTACAATGAGCAGTTCTTC. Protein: CASSPSGSHAYNEQFF.

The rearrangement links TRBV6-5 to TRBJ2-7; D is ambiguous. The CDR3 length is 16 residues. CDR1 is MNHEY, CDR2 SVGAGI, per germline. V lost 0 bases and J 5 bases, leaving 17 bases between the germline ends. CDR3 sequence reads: CASSYSRLHGRDEQYF. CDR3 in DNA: TGTGCCAGCAGTTACTCGCGGCTCCACGGGCGCGACGAGCAGTACTTC.

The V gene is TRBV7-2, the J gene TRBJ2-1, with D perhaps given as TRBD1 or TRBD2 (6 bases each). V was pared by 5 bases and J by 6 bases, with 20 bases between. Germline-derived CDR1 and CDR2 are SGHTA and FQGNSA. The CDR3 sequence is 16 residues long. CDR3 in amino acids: CASSLPGAKKANEQFF. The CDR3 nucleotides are TGTGCCAGCAGCCTACCGGGGGCTAAGAAGGCCAATGAGCAGTTCTTC.

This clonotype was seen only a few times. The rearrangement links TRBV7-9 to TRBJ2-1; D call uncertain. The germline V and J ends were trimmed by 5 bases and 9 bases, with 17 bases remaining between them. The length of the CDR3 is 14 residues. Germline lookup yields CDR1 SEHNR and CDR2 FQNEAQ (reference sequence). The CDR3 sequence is CASSPLVGFFEQFF. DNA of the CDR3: TGTGCCAGCAGCCCGCTAGTGGGGTTTTTTGAGCAGTTCTTC.